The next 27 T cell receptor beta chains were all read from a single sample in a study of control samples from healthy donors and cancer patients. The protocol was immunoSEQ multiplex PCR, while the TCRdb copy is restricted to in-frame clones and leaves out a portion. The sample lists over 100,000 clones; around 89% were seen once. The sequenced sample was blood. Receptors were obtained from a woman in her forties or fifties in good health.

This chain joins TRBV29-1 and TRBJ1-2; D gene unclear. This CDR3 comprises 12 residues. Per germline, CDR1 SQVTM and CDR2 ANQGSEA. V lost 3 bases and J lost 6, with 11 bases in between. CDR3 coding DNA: TGCAGCGTTGAGCGAGGGAGCAATGGCTACACCTTC. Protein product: CSVERGSNGYTF.

In DNA form, the CDR3 reads TGCGCCAGCAGCCAAGAGGTTCTAAACACCATATATTTT. Encoded protein: CASSQEVLNTIYF. The rearrangement joins TRBV4-3 to TRBJ1-3; D remains unclear. The ends were cut back, 0 bases at V and 6 bases at J, with 6 bases in the middle. Germline V gives CDR1 LGHNA, CDR2 YSLEER. The CDR3 is made up of 13 amino acids.

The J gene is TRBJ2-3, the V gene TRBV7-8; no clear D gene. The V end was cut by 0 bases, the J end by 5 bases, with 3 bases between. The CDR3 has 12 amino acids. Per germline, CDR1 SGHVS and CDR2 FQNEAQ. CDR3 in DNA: TGTGCCAGCAGCTTAGCGCAAGATACGCAGTATTTT. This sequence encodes CASSLAQDTQYF.

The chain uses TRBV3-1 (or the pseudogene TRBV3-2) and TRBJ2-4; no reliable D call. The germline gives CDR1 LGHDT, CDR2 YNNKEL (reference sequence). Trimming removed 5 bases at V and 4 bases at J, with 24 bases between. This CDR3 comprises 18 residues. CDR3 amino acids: CASSNGHPICKEKNIQYF. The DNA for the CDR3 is TGTGCCAGCAGCAACGGTCATCCCATTTGCAAAGAAAAAAACATTCAGTACTTC.

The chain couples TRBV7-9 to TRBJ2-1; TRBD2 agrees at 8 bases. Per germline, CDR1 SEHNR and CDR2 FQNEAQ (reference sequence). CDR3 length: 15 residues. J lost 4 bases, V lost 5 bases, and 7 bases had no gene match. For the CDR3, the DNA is TGTGCCAGCAGCAAACCCACTAGCGGATACAATGAGCAGTTCTTC. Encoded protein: CASSKPTSGYNEQFF.

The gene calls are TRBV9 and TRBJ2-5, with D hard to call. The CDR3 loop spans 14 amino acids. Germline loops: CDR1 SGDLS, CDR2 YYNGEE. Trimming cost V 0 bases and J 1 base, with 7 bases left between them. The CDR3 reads CASSVASSQETQYF. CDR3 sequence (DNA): TGTGCCAGCAGCGTAGCGAGTAGCCAAGAGACCCAGTACTTC.

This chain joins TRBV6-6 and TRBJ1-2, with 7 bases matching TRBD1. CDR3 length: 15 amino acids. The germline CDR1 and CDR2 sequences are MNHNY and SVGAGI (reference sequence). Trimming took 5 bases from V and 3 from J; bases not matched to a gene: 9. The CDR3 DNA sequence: TGTGCCAGCAGTAACCCACAGGGGCGTGACTATGGCTACACCTTC. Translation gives CASSNPQGRDYGYTF.

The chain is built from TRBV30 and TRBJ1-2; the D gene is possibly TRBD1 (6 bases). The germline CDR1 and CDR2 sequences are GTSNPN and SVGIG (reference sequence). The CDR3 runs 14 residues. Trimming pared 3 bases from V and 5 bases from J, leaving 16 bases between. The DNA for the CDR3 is TGTGCCTGGAGGTACGGACAGACCCATTATGGCTACACCTTC. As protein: CAWRYGQTHYGYTF. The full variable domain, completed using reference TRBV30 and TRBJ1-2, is SQTIHQWPATLVQPVGSPLSLECTVEGTSNPNLYWYRQAAGRGLQLLFYSVGIGQISSEVPQNLSASRPQDRQFILSSKKLLLSDSGFYLCAWRYGQTHYGYTFGSGTRLTVV.

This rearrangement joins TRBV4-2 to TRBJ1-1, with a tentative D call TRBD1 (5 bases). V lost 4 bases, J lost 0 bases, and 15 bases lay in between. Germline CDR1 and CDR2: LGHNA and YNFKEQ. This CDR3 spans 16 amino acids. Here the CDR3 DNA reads TGTGCCAGCAGCCCGGGGGTTTTGAGCCTGAACACTGAAGCTTTCTTT. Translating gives CASSPGVLSLNTEAFF.

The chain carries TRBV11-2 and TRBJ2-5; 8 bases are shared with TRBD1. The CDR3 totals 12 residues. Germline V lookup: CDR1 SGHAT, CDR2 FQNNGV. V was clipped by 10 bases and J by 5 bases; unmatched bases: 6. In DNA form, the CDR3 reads TGTGCCACCGCAGGGGGCAGGGAGACCCAGTACTTC. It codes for CATAGGRETQYF.

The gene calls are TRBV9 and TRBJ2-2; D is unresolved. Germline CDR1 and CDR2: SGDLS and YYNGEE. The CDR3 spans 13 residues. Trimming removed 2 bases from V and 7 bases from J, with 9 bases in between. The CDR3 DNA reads TGTGCCAGCAGCGTTCTGAGTAGCGGGGAGCTGTTTTTT. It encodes CASSVLSSGELFF.

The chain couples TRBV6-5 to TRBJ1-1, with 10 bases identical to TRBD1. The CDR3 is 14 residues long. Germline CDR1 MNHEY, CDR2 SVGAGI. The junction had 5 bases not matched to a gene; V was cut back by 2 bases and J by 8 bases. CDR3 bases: TGTGCCAGCAGTTACCAGGGACAGGGGATCGAAGCTTTCTTT. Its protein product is CASSYQGQGIEAFF.

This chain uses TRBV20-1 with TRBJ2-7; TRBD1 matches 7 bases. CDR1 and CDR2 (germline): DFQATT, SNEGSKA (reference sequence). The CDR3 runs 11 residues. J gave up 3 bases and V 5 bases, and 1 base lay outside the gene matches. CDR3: CSARDSYEQYV. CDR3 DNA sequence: TGCAGTGCTCGGGACAGCTACGAGCAGTACGTC.

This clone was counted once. The CDR3 loop is CASSPRALEGNEQFF. CDR3 DNA sequence: TGTGCCAGCTCACCGAGGGCCCTGGAGGGCAATGAGCAGTTCTTC. The rearrangement links TRBV18 to TRBJ2-1; perhaps TRBD2 as D (6 bases). V was shortened by 3 bases and J by 6 bases, with 15 bases between the two germline ends. The CDR3 has 15 amino acids. Germline V gene data show CDR1 as KGHSH and CDR2 as LQKENI. The full variable domain, rest sourced from reference TRBV18 and TRBJ2-1, is NAGVMQNPRHLVRRRGQEARLRCSPMKGHSHVYWYRQLPEEGLKFMVYLQKENIIDESGMPKERFSAEFPKEGPSILRIQQVVRGDSAAYFCASSPRALEGNEQFFGPGTRLTVL.

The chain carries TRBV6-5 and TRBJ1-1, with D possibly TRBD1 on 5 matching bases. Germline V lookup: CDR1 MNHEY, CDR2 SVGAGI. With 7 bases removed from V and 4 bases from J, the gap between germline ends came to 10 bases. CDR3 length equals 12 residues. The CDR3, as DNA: TGTGCCAGCATACTTAGGGGCACTGAAGCTTTCTTT. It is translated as CASILRGTEAFF.

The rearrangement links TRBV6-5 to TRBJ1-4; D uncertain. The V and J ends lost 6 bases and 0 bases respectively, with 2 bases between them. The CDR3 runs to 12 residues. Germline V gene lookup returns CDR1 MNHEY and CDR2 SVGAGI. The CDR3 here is CASRSTNEKLFF. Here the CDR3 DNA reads TGTGCCAGCAGGTCAACTAATGAAAAACTGTTTTTT.

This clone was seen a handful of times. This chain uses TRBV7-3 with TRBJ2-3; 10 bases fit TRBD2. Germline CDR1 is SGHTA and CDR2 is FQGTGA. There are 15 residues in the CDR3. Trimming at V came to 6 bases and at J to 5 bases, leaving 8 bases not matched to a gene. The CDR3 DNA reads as TGTGCCAGCAGTTTGAGCGGGGGGGCCGTAGATACGCAGTATTTT. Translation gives CASSLSGGAVDTQYF.

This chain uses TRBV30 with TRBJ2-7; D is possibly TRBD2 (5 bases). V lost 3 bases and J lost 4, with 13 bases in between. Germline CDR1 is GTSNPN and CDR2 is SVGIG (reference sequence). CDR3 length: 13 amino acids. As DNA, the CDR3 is TGTGCCTGGAGGAACGCAGGAGGTTACGAGCAGTACGTC. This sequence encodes CAWRNAGGYEQYV.

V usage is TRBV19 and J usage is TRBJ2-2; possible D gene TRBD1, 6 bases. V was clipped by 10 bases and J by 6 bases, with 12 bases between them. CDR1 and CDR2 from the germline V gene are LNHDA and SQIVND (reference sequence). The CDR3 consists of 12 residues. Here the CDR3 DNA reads TGTGCCACAGGGGCTGGGGCCGGGGAGCTGTTTTTT. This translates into CATGAGAGELFF.

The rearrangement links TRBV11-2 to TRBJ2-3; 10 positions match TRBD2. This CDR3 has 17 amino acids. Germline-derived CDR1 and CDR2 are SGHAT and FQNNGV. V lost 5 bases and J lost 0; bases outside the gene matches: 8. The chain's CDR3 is CASSRYSGGTSTDTQYF. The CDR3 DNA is TGTGCCAGCAGCCGATATAGCGGGGGGACTAGCACAGATACGCAGTATTTT.

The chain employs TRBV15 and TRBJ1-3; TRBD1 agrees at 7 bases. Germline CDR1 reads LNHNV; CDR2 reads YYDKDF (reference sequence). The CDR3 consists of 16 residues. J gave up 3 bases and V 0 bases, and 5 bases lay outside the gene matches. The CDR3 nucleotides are TGTGCCACCAGCAGAGATCGGGCAGGGGGTGGAAACACCATATATTTT. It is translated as CATSRDRAGGGNTIYF.

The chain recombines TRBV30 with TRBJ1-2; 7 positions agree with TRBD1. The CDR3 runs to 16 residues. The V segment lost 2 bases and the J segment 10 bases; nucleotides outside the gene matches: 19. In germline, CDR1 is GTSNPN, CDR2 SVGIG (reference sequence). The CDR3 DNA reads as TGTGCCTGGAGTTCTATCTCTCTGAATAGGGGGCTAGACTACACCTTC. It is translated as CAWSSISLNRGLDYTF.

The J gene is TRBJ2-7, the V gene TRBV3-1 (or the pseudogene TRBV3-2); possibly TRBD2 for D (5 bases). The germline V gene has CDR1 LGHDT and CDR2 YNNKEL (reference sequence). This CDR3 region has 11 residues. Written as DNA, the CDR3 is TGTGCCTGCAGCCGGGGTAACGAGCAGTACGTC. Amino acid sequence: CACSRGNEQYV.

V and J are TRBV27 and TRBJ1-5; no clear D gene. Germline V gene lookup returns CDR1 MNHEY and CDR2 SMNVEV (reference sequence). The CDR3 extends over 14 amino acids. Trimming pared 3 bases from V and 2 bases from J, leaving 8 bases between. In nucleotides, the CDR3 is TGTGCCAGCAGTTTTGTCGGTGGCAATCAGCCCCAGCATTTT. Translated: CASSFVGGNQPQHF.

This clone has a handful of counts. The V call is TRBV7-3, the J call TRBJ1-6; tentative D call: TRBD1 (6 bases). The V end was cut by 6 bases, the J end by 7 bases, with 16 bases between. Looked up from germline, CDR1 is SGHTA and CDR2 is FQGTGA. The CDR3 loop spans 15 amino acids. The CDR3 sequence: CASSPEGGLNSPLHF. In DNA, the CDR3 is TGTGCCAGCAGTCCCGAGGGGGGGCTAAATTCACCCCTCCACTTT.

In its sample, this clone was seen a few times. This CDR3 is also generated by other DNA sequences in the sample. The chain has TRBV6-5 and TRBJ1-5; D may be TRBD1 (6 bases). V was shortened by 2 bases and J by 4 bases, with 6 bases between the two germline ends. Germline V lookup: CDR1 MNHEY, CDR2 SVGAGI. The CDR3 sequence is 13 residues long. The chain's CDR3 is CASSYQGNQPQHF. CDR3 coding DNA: TGTGCCAGCAGTTACCAGGGGAATCAGCCCCAGCATTTT.

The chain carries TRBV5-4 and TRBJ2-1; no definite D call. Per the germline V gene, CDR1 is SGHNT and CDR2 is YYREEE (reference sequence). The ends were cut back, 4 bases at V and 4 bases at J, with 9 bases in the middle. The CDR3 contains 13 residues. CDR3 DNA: TGTGCCAGCAGCGGACGGTTTTACAATGAGCAGTTCTTC. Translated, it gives CASSGRFYNEQFF.